This T cell receptor (beta chain) was identified in a study of T-cell reconstitution after alpha-beta-depleted transplantation in children. During its preparation, the TCRbeta library received unique molecular identifiers. TCRdb reanalysed the PCR reads using MiXCR and keeps one entry per CDR3 protein. The repertoire consists of around 340,000 distinct CDR3 sequences, with about an eighth occurring once and the leading ten covering 3.5% to 4.5%. V was cut by 0 bases and J by 2 bases, with 5 bases left in between. Germline-derived CDR1 and CDR2 are SGHVS and FNYEAQ. There are 13 residues in the CDR3. This clonotype showed up just a few times.

The chain joins TRBV7-6 to TRBJ2-7; D perhaps matches TRBD2 (5 bases). Sequencing used PBMCs, obtained from the stem cell graft. This clonotype was obtained from a human donor who donated a stem cell graft to a child with Fanconi anemia. The CDR3 DNA is TGTGCCAGCAGCTTAGCGGAGGCCTACGAGCAGTACTTC. It yields the protein CASSLAEAYEQYF.